A single sample is the source of the 3 T cell receptor beta chains below, sequenced in a study of blood T cell repertoires in COVID-19 (dated by TCRdb to between 2020 and 2021). Libraries were constructed by the immunoSEQ multiplex PCR assay. Not all clones reach the TCRdb copy of this immuneACCESS table, which keeps in-frame sequences only. Checked studies attribute under half of the gap to unresolved V genes and leave the rest unexplained. The sample records roughly 360,000 clones, over 75% of which are singletons. Together, the top ten hold over 0.9% of the sample. The material sequenced was PBMCs or T cells enriched from blood (not recorded which). The source is a woman aged 25 to 39 with acute COVID-19.

The chain employs TRBV5-4 and TRBJ1-1; no clear D gene. Trimming took 5 bases from V and 1 from J, leaving 9 bases between them. Germline V CDR1 and CDR2: SGHNT, YYREEE (reference sequence). CDR3 length equals 13 residues. CDR3 bases: TGTGCCAGCAGAAAACTAGGGAACACTGAAGCTTTCTTT. Translation gives CASRKLGNTEAFF.

The chain employs TRBV12-5 and TRBJ2-2, with D perhaps TRBD1 (6 bases). Per the germline V gene, CDR1 is LGHNT and CDR2 is FRNRAP. There are 16 residues in the CDR3. The ends were cut back, 2 bases at V and 6 bases at J, with 16 bases in the middle. The CDR3 sequence is CASGLSTGSGSGELFF. CDR3 in DNA: TGTGCTAGTGGTTTGTCCACAGGGTCAGGTTCCGGGGAGCTGTTTTTT.

The chain joins TRBV5-6 to TRBJ2-4, with TRBD1 matching over 9 bases. Germline values: CDR1 SGHDT, CDR2 YYEEEE. This CDR3 spans 14 amino acids. The trim removed 6 bases at V and 4 bases at J, leaving 5 bases unmatched. CDR3 in DNA: TGTGCCAGCACCACCGGGACAGGGAAAAACATTCAGTACTTC. Protein: CASTTGTGKNIQYF.